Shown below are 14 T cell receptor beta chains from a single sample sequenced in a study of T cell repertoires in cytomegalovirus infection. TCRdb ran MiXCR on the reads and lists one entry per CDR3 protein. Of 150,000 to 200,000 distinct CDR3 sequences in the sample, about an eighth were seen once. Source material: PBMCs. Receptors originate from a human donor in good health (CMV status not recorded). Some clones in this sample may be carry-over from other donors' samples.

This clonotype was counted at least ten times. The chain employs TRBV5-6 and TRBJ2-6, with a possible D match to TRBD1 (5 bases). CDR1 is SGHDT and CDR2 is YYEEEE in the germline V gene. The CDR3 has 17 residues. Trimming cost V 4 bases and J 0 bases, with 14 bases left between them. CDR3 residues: CASSRWTLTSGANVLTF. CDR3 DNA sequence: TGTGCCAGCAGCCGCTGGACACTAACCTCTGGGGCCAACGTCCTGACTTTC.

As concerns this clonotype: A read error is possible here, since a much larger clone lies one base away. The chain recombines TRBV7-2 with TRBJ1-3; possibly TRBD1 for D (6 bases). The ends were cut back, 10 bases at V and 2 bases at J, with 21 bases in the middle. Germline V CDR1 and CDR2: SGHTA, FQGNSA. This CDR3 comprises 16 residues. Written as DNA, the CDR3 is TGTGCCAACACCCTAGGGGGGGGGCGAGCTGGAAACACCATATATTTT. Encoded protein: CANTLGGGRAGNTIYF.

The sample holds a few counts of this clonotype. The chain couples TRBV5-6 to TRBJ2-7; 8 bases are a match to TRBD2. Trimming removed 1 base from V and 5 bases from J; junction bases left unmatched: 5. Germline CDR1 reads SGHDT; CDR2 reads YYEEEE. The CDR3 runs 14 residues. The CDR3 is CASSLTGLDHEQYF. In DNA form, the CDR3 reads TGTGCCAGCAGCTTGACGGGACTAGATCACGAGCAGTACTTC.

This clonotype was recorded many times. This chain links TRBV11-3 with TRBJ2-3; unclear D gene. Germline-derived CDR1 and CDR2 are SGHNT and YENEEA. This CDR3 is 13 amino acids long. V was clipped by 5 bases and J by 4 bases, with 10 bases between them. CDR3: CASSRSLADTQYF. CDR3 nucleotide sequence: TGTGCCAGCAGCCGTAGTTTGGCAGATACGCAGTATTTT.

The CDR3 is CASSSRDPGPATNEKLFF. In DNA form, the CDR3 reads TGTGCCAGCAGCAGCCGGGACCCGGGTCCCGCAACTAATGAAAAACTGTTTTTT. The chain recombines TRBV3-1 with TRBJ1-4; D is possibly TRBD1 (5 bases). The CDR3 covers 18 residues. Germline CDR1 is LGHDT and CDR2 is YNNKEL (reference sequence). V lost 5 bases, J lost 0 bases, and 19 bases lay in between. The entire variable domain, with the rest obtained from reference TRBV3-1 and TRBJ1-4, is as follows: DTAVSQTPKYLVTQMGNDKSIKCEQNLGHDTMYWYKQDSKKFLKIMFSYNNKELIINETVPNRFSPKSPDKAHLNLHINSLELGDSAVYFCASSSRDPGPATNEKLFFGSGTQLSVL.

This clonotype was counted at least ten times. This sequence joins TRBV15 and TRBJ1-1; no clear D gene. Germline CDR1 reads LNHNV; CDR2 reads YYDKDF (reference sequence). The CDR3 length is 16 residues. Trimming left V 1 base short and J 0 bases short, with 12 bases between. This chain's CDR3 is CATSRVSNRLNTEAFF. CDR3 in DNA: TGTGCCACCAGCAGAGTATCCAACAGATTGAACACTGAAGCTTTCTTT.

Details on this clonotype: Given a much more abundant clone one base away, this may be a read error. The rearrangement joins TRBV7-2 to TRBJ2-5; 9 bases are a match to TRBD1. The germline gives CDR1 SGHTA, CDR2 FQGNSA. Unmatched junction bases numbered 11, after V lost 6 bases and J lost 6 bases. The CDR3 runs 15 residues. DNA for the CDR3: TGTGCCAGCAGTGCGGGCGGGACAGGGATTCAGACCCAGTACTTC. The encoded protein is CASSAGGTGIQTQYF.

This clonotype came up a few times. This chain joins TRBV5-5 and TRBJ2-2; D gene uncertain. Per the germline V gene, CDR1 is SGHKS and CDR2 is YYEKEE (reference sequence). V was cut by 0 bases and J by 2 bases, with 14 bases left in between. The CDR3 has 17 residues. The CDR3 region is CASSLEENRRNTGELFF. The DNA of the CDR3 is TGTGCCAGCAGCTTGGAAGAGAACCGTCGAAACACCGGGGAGCTGTTTTTT.

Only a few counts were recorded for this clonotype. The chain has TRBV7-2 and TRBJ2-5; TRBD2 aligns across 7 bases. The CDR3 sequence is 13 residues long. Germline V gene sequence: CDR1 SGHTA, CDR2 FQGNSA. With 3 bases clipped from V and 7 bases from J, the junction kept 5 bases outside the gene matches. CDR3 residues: CASSFWREMTQYF. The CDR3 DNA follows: TGTGCCAGCAGCTTTTGGCGGGAGATGACCCAGTACTTC.

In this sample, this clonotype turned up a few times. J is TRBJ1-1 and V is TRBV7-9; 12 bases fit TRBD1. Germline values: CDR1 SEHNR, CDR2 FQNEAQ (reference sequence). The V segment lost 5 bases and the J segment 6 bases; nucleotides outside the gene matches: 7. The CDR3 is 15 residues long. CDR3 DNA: TGTGCCAGCAGCCGGGGACAGGGGGCGGATGCTGAAGCTTTCTTT. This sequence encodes CASSRGQGADAEAFF.

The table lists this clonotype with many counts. CDR3 coding DNA: TGCGCCAGCAGCTTGGAGGGGACAACAGAGACCCAGTACTTC. As protein: CASSLEGTTETQYF. The rearrangement joins TRBV5-1 to TRBJ2-5; possible D gene TRBD1, 6 bases. Between the trimmed V and J ends, which lost 0 bases and 4 bases, there was a span of 10 bases. The germline V gene has CDR1 SGHRS and CDR2 YFSETQ. The CDR3 runs 14 residues.

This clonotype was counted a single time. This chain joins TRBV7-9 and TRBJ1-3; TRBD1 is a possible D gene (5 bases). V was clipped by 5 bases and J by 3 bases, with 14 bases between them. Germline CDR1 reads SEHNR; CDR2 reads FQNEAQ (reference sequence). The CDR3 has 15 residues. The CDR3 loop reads CASSPKVRVGNTIYF. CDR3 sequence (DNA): TGTGCCAGCAGCCCTAAGGTCAGGGTTGGAAACACCATATATTTT.

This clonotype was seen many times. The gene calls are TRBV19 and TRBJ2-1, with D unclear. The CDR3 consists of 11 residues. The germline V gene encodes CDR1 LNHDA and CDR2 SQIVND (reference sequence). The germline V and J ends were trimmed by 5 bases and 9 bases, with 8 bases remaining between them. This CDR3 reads CASSAWGEQFF. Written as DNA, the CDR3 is TGTGCCAGTAGTGCCTGGGGTGAGCAGTTCTTC.

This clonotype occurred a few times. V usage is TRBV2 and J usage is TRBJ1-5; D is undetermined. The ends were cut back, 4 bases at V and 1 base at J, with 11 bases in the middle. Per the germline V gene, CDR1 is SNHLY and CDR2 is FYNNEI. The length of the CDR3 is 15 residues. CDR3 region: CASSVAGGSNQPQHF. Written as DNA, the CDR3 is TGTGCCAGCAGTGTTGCCGGAGGGAGCAATCAGCCCCAGCATTTT.